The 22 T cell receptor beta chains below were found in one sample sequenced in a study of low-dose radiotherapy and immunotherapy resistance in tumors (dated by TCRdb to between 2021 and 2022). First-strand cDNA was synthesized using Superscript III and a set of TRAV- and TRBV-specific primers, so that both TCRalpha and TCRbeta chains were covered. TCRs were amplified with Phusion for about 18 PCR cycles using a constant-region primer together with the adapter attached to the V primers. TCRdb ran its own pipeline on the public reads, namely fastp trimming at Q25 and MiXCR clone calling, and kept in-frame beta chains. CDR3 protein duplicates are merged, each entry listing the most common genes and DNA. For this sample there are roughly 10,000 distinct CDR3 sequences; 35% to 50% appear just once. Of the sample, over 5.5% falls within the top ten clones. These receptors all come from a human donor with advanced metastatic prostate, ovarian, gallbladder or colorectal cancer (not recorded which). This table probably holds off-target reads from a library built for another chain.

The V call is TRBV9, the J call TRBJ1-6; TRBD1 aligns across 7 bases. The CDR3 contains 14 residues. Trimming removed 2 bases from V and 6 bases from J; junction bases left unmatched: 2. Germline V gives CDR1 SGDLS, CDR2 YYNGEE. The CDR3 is CASSVGQVNSPLHF. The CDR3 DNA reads TGTGCCAGCAGCGTCGGACAGGTTAATTCACCCCTCCACTTT.

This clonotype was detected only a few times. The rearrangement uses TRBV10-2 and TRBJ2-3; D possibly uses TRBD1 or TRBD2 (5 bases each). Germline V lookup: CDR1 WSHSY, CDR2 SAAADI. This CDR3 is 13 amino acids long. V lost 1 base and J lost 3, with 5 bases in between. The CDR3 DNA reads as TGCGCCAGCAGTGAGTGGGGGACAGATACGCAGTATTTT. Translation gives CASSEWGTDTQYF.

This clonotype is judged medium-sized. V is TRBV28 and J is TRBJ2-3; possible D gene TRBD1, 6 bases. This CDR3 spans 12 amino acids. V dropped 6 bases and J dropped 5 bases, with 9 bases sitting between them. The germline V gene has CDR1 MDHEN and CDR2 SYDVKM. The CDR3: CASSRGGDTQYF. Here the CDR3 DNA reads TGTGCCAGCAGCAGGGGTGGAGATACGCAGTATTTT.

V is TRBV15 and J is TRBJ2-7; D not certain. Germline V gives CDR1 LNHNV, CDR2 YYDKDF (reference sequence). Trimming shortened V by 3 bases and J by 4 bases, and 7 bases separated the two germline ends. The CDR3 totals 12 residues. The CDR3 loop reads CATSRIGYEQYF. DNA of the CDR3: TGTGCCACCAGCAGGATCGGATACGAGCAGTACTTC.

The CDR3 loop is CSARGGQDVQPQHF. The CDR3 DNA is TGCAGTGCTAGAGGTGGACAGGACGTACAGCCCCAGCATTTT. The rearrangement links TRBV20-1 to TRBJ1-5; TRBD1 aligns across 7 bases. This CDR3 is built from 14 residues. The V gene end was trimmed by 1 base and the J gene end by 7 bases; junction bases not matched to a gene: 7. Germline CDR1 DFQATT, CDR2 SNEGSKA (reference sequence).

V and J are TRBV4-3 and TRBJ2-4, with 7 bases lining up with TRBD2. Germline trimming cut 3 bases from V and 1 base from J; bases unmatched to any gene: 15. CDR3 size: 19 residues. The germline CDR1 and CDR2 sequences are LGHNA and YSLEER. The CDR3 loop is CASSHPGLLREGAKNIQYF. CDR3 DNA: TGCGCCAGCAGCCACCCGGGGCTTTTGAGGGAGGGGGCCAAAAACATTCAGTACTTC.

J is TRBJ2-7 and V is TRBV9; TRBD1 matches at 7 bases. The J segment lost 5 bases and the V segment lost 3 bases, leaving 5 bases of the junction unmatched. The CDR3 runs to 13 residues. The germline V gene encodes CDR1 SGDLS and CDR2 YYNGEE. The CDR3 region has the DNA TGTGCCAGCAGCGAGACAACAGGGGACGAGCAGTACTTC. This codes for CASSETTGDEQYF.

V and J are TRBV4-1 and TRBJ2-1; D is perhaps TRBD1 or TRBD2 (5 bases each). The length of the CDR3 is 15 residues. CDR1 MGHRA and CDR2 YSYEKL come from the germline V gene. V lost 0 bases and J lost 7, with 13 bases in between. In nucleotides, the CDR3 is TGCGCCAGCAGCCAAGATGCCAACTGGGGGAATGAGCAGTTCTTC. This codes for CASSQDANWGNEQFF.

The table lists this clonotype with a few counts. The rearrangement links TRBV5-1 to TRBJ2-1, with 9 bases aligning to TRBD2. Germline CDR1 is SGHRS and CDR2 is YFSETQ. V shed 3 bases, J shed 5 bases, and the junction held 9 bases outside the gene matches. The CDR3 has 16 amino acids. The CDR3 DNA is TGCGCCAGCAGCTGGAGAGAGACTAGCGGTGACAATGAGCAGTTCTTC. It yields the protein CASSWRETSGDNEQFF.

The CDR3 loop is CASSHGQNTEAFF. The CDR3, as DNA: TGCGCCAGCAGCCATGGACAGAACACTGAAGCTTTCTTT. This rearrangement joins TRBV5-1 to TRBJ1-1; D is perhaps TRBD1 (5 bases). The germline CDR1 and CDR2 sequences are SGHRS and YFSETQ. The CDR3 runs to 13 residues. V dropped 4 bases and J dropped 1 base, with 8 bases sitting between them.

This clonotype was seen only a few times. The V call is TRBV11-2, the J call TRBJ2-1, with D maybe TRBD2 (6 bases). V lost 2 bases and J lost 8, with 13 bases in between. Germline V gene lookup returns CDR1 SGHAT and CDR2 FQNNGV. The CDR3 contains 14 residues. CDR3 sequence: CASSLMIASDEQFF. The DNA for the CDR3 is TGTGCCAGCAGCTTAATGATTGCTAGCGATGAGCAGTTCTTC.

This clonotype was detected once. CDR3 sequence: CASSLNLAGTNTGELFF. The CDR3 nucleotides are TGTGCCAGCAGCTTGAACTTGGCGGGCACGAACACCGGGGAGCTGTTTTTT. The V gene is TRBV5-5, the J gene TRBJ2-2; possible D gene TRBD2, 5 bases. CDR3 length: 17 residues. Trimming shortened V by 1 base and J by 0 bases, and 13 bases separated the two germline ends. CDR1 SGHKS and CDR2 YYEKEE come from the germline V gene (reference sequence).

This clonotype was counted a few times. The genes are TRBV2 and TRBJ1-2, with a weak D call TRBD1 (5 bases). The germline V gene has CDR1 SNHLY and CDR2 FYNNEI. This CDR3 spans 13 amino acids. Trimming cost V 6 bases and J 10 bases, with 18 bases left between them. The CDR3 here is CASSGGTSKDYTF. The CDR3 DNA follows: TGTGCCAGCAGCGGCGGGACCTCCAAGGACTACACCTTC.

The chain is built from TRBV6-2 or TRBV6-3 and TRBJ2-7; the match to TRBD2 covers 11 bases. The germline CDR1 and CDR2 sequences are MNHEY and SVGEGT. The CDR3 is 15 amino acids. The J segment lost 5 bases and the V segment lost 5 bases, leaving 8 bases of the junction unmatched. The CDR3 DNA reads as TGTGCCAGCAGTGGGTATAGCGGGGGGGCCGACGAGCAGTACTTC. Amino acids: CASSGYSGGADEQYF.

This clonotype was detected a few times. The CDR3: CAIWDPGAFPYEQFF. The CDR3 DNA is TGTGCCATCTGGGACCCTGGAGCATTTCCATATGAGCAGTTCTTC. V is TRBV28 and J is TRBJ2-1, with D possibly called TRBD1 or TRBD2 (5 bases each). Trimming cost V 10 bases and J 8 bases, with 24 bases left between them. This CDR3 has 15 amino acids. Germline V CDR1 and CDR2: MDHEN, SYDVKM.

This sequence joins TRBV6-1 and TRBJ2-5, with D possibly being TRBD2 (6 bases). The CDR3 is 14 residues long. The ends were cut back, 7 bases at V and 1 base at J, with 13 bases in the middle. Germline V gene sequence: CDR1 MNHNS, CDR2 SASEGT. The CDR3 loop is CASIERDFQETQYF. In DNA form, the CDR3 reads TGTGCCAGCATCGAAAGGGACTTCCAAGAGACCCAGTACTTC.

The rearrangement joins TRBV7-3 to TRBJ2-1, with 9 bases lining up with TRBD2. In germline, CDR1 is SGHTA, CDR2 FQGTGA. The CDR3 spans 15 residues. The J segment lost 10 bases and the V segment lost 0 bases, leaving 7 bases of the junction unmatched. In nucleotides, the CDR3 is TGTGCCAGCAGCTTAACGGCTAGCGGGATCGGGGAGCAGTTCTTC. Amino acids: CASSLTASGIGEQFF.

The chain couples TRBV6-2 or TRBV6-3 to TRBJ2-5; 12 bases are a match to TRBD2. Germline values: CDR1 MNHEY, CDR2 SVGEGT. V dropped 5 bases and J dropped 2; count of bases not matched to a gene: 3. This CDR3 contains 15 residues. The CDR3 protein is CASSDLAGGQETQYF. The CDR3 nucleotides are TGTGCCAGCAGTGACCTAGCGGGGGGGCAAGAGACCCAGTACTTC.

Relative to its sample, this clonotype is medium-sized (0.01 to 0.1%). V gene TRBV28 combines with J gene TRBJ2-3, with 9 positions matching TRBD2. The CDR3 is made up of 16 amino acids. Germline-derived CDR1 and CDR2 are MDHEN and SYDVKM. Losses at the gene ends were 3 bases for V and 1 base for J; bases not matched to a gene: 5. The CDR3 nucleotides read TGTGCCAGCAGTTTGGGTGGCGGGAGGGGCACAGATACGCAGTATTTT. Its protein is CASSLGGGRGTDTQYF.

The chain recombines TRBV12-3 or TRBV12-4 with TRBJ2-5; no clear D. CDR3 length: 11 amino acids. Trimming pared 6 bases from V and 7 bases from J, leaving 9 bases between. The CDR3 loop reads CASSSIGTQYF. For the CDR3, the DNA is TGTGCCAGCAGCTCCATAGGGACCCAGTACTTC.

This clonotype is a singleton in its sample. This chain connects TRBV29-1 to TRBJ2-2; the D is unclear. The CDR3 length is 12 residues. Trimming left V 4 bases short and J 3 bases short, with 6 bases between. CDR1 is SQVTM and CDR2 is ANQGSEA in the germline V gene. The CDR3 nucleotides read TGCAGCGTTGTGGCTCACACCGGGGAGCTGTTTTTT. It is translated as CSVVAHTGELFF.

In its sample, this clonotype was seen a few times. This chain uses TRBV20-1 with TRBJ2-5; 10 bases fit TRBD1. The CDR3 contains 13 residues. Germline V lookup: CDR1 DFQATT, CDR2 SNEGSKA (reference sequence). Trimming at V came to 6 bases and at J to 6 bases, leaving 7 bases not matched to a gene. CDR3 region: CSARDRGLQTQYF. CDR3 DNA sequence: TGCAGTGCGAGGGACAGGGGCCTTCAGACCCAGTACTTC.